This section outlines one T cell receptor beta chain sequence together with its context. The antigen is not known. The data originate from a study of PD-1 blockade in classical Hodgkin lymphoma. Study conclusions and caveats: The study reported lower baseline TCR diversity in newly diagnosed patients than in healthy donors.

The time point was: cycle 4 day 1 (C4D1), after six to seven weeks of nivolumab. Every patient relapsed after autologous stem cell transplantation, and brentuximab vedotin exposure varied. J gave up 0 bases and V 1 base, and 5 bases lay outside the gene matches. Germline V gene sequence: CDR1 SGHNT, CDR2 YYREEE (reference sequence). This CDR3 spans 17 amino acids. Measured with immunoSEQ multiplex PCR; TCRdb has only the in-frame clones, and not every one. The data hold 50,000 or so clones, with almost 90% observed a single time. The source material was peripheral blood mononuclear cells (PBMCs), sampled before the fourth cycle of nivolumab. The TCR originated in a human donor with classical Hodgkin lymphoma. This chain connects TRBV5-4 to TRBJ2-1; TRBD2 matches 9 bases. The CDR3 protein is CASSLLAGAASYNEQFF. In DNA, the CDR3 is TGTGCCAGCAGCTTGTTAGCGGGAGCGGCCTCCTACAATGAGCAGTTCTTC.